This is a list of T cell receptor beta chains from one sample in a study of T cell responses to AZD1222 COVID-19 vaccine. The data were produced by immunoSEQ multiplex PCR, yet TCRdb's version contains in-frame clones alone and is incomplete. The data show more than 110,000 clones, around nine tenths seen once. The sample was peripheral blood, taken on day 0 of AZD1222 vaccination. These receptors originate from an adult in good health. Both conserved end residues are part of each CDR3. The D gene is left open where the match is weak. The size entry is marked missing in some rows and otherwise reads once, few, many or a size class.

v_gene,abundance,d_gene,j_gene,CDR3nt,CDR3aa
TRBV18,NA,TRBD1,TRBJ2-1,TGTGCCAGCTCACCCCTTAAAGGACAGGGGGCCAATGAGCAGTTCTTC,CASSPLKGQGANEQFF
TRBV7-2,NA,NA,TRBJ1-4,TGTGCCAGCAGCTTAAGGGCCTTGGATGAAAAACTGTTTTTT,CASSLRALDEKLFF
TRBV5-1,once,NA,TRBJ2-5,TGCGCCAGCAGCTTGGTCCCTACTAGTTTACAAGAGACCCAGTACTTC,CASSLVPTSLQETQYF
TRBV2,NA,NA,TRBJ2-7,TGTGCCAGCCTCGGGGCAGGGTACCACGAGCAGTACTTC,CASLGAGYHEQYF
TRBV15,NA,TRBD2,TRBJ2-7,TGTGCCACCAGCAGCCGGGACTACTCCTACGAGCAGTACTTC,CATSSRDYSYEQYF
TRBV7-7,NA,NA,TRBJ2-3,TGTGCTAGCAGCTTAGCGCTGGGGCGCACAGATACGCAGTATTTT,CASSLALGRTDTQYF
TRBV28,NA,TRBD1,TRBJ1-2,TGTGCCAGCAGTCCTGGGACAGGCCCTCGAGTCTACACCTTC,CASSPGTGPRVYTF
TRBV7-7,NA,TRBD2,TRBJ2-5,TGTGCTAGCAGTTTTAGCGGGAGGGCCCTCGAGACCCAGTACTTC,CASSFSGRALETQYF
TRBV29-1,NA,NA,TRBJ2-2,TGCAGCGTCGGACAGATAACGGGTACCGGGGAGCTGTTTTTT,CSVGQITGTGELFF
TRBV29-1,NA,NA,TRBJ2-2,TGCAGCGCTACTACAGCCGGGGAGCTGTTTTTT,CSATTAGELFF
TRBV11-2,NA,NA,TRBJ2-7,TGTGCCAGCAGCCGGCGGGCGGGGACTTCCTACGAGCAGTACTTC,CASSRRAGTSYEQYF
TRBV6-5,NA,TRBD1,TRBJ1-1,TGTGCCAGCAGTTACCATCCGGGACAGGGGGACACTGAAGCTTTCTTT,CASSYHPGQGDTEAFF
TRBV3-1/TRBV3-2,NA,TRBD1,TRBJ2-2,TGTGCCAGCAGCCAAGAATTCCGGACAGGGGACACCGGGGAGCTGTTTTTT,CASSQEFRTGDTGELFF